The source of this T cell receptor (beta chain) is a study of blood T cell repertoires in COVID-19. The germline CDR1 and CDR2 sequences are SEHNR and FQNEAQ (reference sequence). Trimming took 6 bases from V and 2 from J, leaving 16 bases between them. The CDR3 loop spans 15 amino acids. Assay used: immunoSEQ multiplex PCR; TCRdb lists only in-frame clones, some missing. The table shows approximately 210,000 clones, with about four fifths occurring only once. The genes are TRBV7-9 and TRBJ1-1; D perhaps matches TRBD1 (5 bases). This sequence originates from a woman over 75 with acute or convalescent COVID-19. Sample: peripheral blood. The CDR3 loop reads CASRSLTAPNTEAFF. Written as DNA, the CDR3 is TGTGCCAGCAGGTCCCTGACAGCACCTAACACTGAAGCTTTCTTT.